Reported below is one TCR beta chain. Trimming shortened V by 2 bases and J by 0 bases, and 14 bases separated the two germline ends. CDR3 size: 17 residues. Germline V gives CDR1 MNHEY, CDR2 SVGEGT. The data were taken from a study of blood T cells in healthy people across ages. Primers used in a second PCR of about 7 to 12 cycles were a sample-barcoded 5' primer and a J-beta primer mix. TCRdb re-called the 5' RACE reads with MiXCR, one entry per CDR3 protein. Of around 1,000,000 distinct CDR3 sequences in the sample, less than 25% were seen once. This same sample was also part of a study on T cells of mothers and their children.

Sequencing was performed on blood. The rearrangement links TRBV6-2 or TRBV6-3 to TRBJ2-1, with D possibly being TRBD1 or TRBD2 (5 bases each). This clonotype originated in a girl aged 2 to 10 in good health. The CDR3 reads CASSYHVEGPSYNEQFF. In DNA form, the CDR3 reads TGTGCCAGCAGTTACCATGTCGAGGGGCCCTCCTACAATGAGCAGTTCTTC.